Following are 13 T cell receptor beta chains from one sample sequenced in a study of beta chain features in type 1 diabetes. The authors reverse transcribed all of the isolated RNA, so sequencing captured expressed TCRB transcripts. The protocol was immunoSEQ multiplex PCR, while the TCRdb copy is restricted to in-frame clones and leaves out a portion. The sample consists of roughly 140,000 clones, 8.5% to 14% of them appearing once. Sequencing input: central memory CD4+ T cells from blood. Receptor source: a man aged 18 to 29 in good health.

This clone has a count of ten or more. J is TRBJ2-4 and V is TRBV13; 10 bases match TRBD1. Germline V gene lookup returns CDR1 PRHDT and CDR2 FYEKMQ (reference sequence). Unmatched junction bases numbered 5, after V lost 5 bases and J lost 7 bases. CDR3 length: 14 amino acids. The CDR3 loop reads CASSIRDRGNIQYF. The CDR3 DNA is TGTGCCAGCAGCATCCGGGACAGGGGTAACATTCAGTACTTC.

The V call is TRBV10-3, the J call TRBJ2-7, with D perhaps matching TRBD1 (6 bases). The germline gives CDR1 ENHRY, CDR2 SYGVKD. V was clipped by 2 bases and J by 7 bases, with 15 bases between them. This CDR3 is 14 amino acids long. CDR3 residues: CAISETGQMREQYF. Written as DNA, the CDR3 is TGTGCCATCAGTGAGACCGGACAGATGCGGGAGCAGTACTTC.

This clone was detected only a few times. The junction and the germline gene differ at one end; a read error may be behind it. The chain carries TRBV7-2 and TRBJ2-6, with 7 bases identical to TRBD2. The germline V gene encodes CDR1 SGHTA and CDR2 FQGNSA. The CDR3 loop spans 18 amino acids. CDR3 sequence: CASSARGRRVRGVNVLTF. The CDR3, as DNA: TGTGCCAGCAGCGCCAGAGGCAGGAGGGTCCGGGGGGTCAACGTCCTGACTTTC.

The table lists this clone with a few counts. The genes are TRBV6-5 and TRBJ2-3; a weak D match, TRBD1 (6 bases). This CDR3 comprises 15 residues. CDR1 and CDR2 from the germline V gene are MNHEY and SVGAGI. Deletions cut 4 bases from V and 0 bases from J, with 11 bases between. The CDR3 DNA reads TGTGCCAGCAGTTCCCGACAGGCGAGCACAGATACGCAGTATTTT. Translation gives CASSSRQASTDTQYF.

This clone was counted between two and nine times. This sequence joins TRBV10-3 and TRBJ2-2, with D hard to call. Germline assignment: CDR1 ENHRY and CDR2 SYGVKD. The CDR3 has 12 amino acids. Deletions cut 1 base from V and 7 bases from J, with 4 bases between. CDR3 nucleotide sequence: TGTGCCATCAGTGAGTGGATCGGGGAGCTGTTTTTT. Translating it yields CAISEWIGELFF.

The rearrangement links TRBV9 to TRBJ2-5; 8 bases fit TRBD2. The CDR3 is made up of 15 amino acids. Germline assignment: CDR1 SGDLS and CDR2 YYNGEE. The V gene end was trimmed by 0 bases and the J gene end by 2 bases; junction bases not matched to a gene: 3. The CDR3 protein is CASSVALAGQETQYF. Here the CDR3 DNA reads TGTGCCAGCAGCGTAGCATTAGCGGGGCAAGAGACCCAGTACTTC.

This clone was recorded at least ten times. The chain joins TRBV4-2 to TRBJ1-4; D possibly corresponds to TRBD1 (6 bases). V lost 1 base and J 6 bases, leaving 9 bases between the germline ends. Germline CDR1 and CDR2: LGHNA and YNFKEQ. The CDR3 covers 14 residues. The CDR3: CASSQGTEYEKLFF. CDR3 DNA sequence: TGTGCCAGCAGCCAAGGGACAGAATATGAAAAACTGTTTTTT.

The chain has TRBV28 and TRBJ2-1, with a weak D call TRBD2 (5 bases). From germline, CDR1 is MDHEN and CDR2 SYDVKM. V lost 1 base to trimming and J lost 6 bases, with 13 bases between them. There are 15 residues in the CDR3. The CDR3 region is CASSLSKAGVNEQFF. Here the CDR3 DNA reads TGTGCCAGCAGTTTATCAAAGGCCGGGGTCAATGAGCAGTTCTTC.

The V call is TRBV5-1, the J call TRBJ1-1; TRBD1 might be the D (6 bases). Germline loops: CDR1 SGHRS, CDR2 YFSETQ. The CDR3 extends over 12 amino acids. Deletions cut 0 bases from V and 12 bases from J, with 12 bases between. CDR3 protein: CASSLDGQLPFF. CDR3 in DNA: TGCGCCAGCAGCTTGGACGGACAGTTACCTTTCTTT.

The chain has TRBV19 and TRBJ2-5; 11 nucleotides align to TRBD1. The CDR3 extends over 14 amino acids. Germline assignment: CDR1 LNHDA and CDR2 SQIVND (reference sequence). V shed 6 bases and J 4 bases; nucleotides not matched to a gene: 4. CDR3 in amino acids: CASSGTGGRETQYF. The CDR3 DNA sequence: TGTGCCAGTAGCGGGACAGGGGGGCGAGAGACCCAGTACTTC.

This clone was picked up a small number of times. J is TRBJ1-1 and V is TRBV4-2, with D unclear. V gave up 0 bases and J gave up 3 bases, with 5 bases separating them. The CDR3 runs 13 residues. The V gene's germline CDR1 is LGHNA and CDR2 YNFKEQ. The CDR3 is CASSQDSDTEAFF. For the CDR3, the DNA is TGTGCCAGCAGCCAAGACAGCGACACTGAAGCTTTCTTT.

V usage is TRBV19 and J usage is TRBJ2-7; D might be TRBD1 (6 bases). The CDR3 runs 12 residues. CDR1 LNHDA and CDR2 SQIVND come from the germline V gene (reference sequence). The V and J ends lost 10 bases and 6 bases respectively, with 16 bases between them. The CDR3 DNA sequence: TGTGCCACTCAACGAGCCAGGGGCGAGCAGTACTTC. Residues: CATQRARGEQYF.

The table lists this clone with a few counts. The chain couples TRBV10-3 to TRBJ2-5; 7 nucleotides agree with TRBD2. Per germline, CDR1 ENHRY and CDR2 SYGVKD. The CDR3 is made up of 12 amino acids. V trimming: 4 bases; J trimming: 5 bases; junction bases outside the gene matches: 1. Here the CDR3 reads CAISAREETQYF. CDR3 DNA sequence: TGTGCCATCAGTGCGCGGGAGGAGACCCAGTACTTC.